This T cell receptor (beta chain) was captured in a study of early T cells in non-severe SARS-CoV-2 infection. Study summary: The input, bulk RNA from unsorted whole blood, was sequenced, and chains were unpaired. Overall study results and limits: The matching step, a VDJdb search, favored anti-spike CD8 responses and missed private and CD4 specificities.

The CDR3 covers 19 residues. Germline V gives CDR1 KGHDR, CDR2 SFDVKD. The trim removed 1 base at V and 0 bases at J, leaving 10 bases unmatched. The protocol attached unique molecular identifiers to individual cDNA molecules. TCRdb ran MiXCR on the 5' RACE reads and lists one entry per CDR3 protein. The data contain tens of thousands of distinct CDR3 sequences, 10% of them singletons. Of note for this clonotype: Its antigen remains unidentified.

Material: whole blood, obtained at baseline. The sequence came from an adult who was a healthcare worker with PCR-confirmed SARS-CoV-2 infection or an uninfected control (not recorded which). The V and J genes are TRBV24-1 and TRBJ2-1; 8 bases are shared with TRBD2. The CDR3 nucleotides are TGTGCCACCAGTGATTTCCCCGGAACCGGGACTAGCTCCTACAATGAGCAGTTCTTC. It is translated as CATSDFPGTGTSSYNEQFF.